This is a list of T cell receptor beta chains from one sample in a study of cytomegalovirus exposure and HLA in healthy donors. Sequencing was performed with immunoSEQ multiplex PCR; in TCRdb, only in-frame clones are kept and a portion is missing. Among some 200,000 clones, around three quarters were seen once, and the ten largest hold about 0.64%. What was sequenced was PBMCs. The receptors stem from a boy between 10 and 17 years old in good health and CMV-seronegative. CDR3s include the opening cysteine and the closing phenylalanine or tryptophan. The D gene is left open where the match is weak. Size is omitted from some rows. Given values are once, few, many or a class for expanded clones.

clone_size,v_call,d_call,j_call,cdr3_nt,cdr3_aa
.,TRBV29-1,.,TRBJ2-1,TGCAGCGTTGTAGCGGTATACAATGAGCAGTTCTTC,CSVVAVYNEQFF
.,TRBV6-1,TRBD1,TRBJ2-7,TGTGCCGCCCCCCGGGACAGGGATTCCCACGAGCAGTACTTC,CAAPRDRDSHEQYF
.,TRBV29-1,TRBD2,TRBJ2-3,TGCAGCGTCTCGGGGGGTAGCACAGATACGCAGTATTTT,CSVSGGSTDTQYF
.,TRBV2,.,TRBJ1-2,TGTGCCAGCAGTGTCGGGTCTAACTATGGCTACACCTTC,CASSVGSNYGYTF
few,TRBV19,.,TRBJ1-5,TGTGCCAGTAGGGTTAACTATCAGCCCCAGCATTTT,CASRVNYQPQHF
.,TRBV10-3,TRBD1,TRBJ2-5,TGTGCCATCAGTGCAGGACAGGGGCCCCAAGAGACCCAGTACTTC,CAISAGQGPQETQYF
.,TRBV5-6,TRBD1,TRBJ2-1,TGTGCCAGCAGCTTGTCAGCCGGACAGGAAAAATACAATGAGCAGTTCTTC,CASSLSAGQEKYNEQFF
few,TRBV30,.,TRBJ1-2,TGTGCCTGGAGTGTAACCGGGGATTACGGCTACACCTTC,CAWSVTGDYGYTF
.,TRBV29-1,TRBD1,TRBJ2-7,TGCAGCGTACGGGACAGCTCCTACGAGCAGTACTTC,CSVRDSSYEQYF
.,TRBV6-4,.,TRBJ2-7,TGTGCCAGCACGAGTAGACACTACGAGCAGTACTTC,CASTSRHYEQYF
few,TRBV7-3,TRBD2,TRBJ2-3,TGTGCCAGCAGTCCGGGACTAGGTGTAGATACGCAGTATTTT,CASSPGLGVDTQYF
.,TRBV10-3,TRBD2,TRBJ2-1,TGTGCCATCACTGGGACTAGCGGGAGTGGGGCTACTGATGAGCAGTTCTTC,CAITGTSGSGATDEQFF
.,TRBV7-9,.,TRBJ2-7,TGTTCCAGCAGCCCTCCCAGCTACGAGCAGTACTTC,CSSSPPSYEQYF
.,TRBV19,.,TRBJ2-2,TGTGCCAGTAGCGCAGGGCCACGGAACACCGGGGAGCTGTTTTTT,CASSAGPRNTGELFF
.,TRBV6-1,.,TRBJ2-1,TGTGCCAGCAGTGACCGGGAAGGGCCCAATGAGCAGTTCTTC,CASSDREGPNEQFF
.,TRBV7-3,.,TRBJ2-1,TGTGCCAGCAGCCCGTGGACAAGTTCCTACAATGAGCAGTTCTTC,CASSPWTSSYNEQFF
.,TRBV6-4,.,TRBJ2-3,TGTGCCAGCAGTCAATTCCGCACAGATACGCAGTATTTT,CASSQFRTDTQYF
.,TRBV9,TRBD2,TRBJ2-5,TGTGCCAGCAGCGTAGGGACTAGCGGGATGGTAGAAGAGACCCAGTACTTC,CASSVGTSGMVEETQYF
.,TRBV9,TRBD2,TRBJ2-1,TGTGCCAGCAGCGCCCACACTAGCGGGGGGAAATACAATGAGCAGTTCTTC,CASSAHTSGGKYNEQFF
few,TRBV6-1,.,TRBJ1-3,TGTGCCAGCCGATTAGACTCTGGAAACACCATATATTTT,CASRLDSGNTIYF
.,TRBV28,.,TRBJ1-5,TGTGCCAGCAGTTTTCAACGGGGGTCTTTGAGTCAGCCCCAGCATTTT,CASSFQRGSLSQPQHF
once,TRBV10-3,TRBD2,TRBJ2-1,TGTGCCATCAGTGACACTAGCGGGAGGGTTAATGAGCAGTTCTTC,CAISDTSGRVNEQFF
.,TRBV30,.,TRBJ2-4,TGTGCCTGGAGTGGAGAATCCTGGCAGTACTTC,CAWSGESWQYF
.,TRBV19,.,TRBJ2-7,TGTGCCAGTAGTATAGATCTGCGGGCCGAGCAGTACTTC,CASSIDLRAEQYF